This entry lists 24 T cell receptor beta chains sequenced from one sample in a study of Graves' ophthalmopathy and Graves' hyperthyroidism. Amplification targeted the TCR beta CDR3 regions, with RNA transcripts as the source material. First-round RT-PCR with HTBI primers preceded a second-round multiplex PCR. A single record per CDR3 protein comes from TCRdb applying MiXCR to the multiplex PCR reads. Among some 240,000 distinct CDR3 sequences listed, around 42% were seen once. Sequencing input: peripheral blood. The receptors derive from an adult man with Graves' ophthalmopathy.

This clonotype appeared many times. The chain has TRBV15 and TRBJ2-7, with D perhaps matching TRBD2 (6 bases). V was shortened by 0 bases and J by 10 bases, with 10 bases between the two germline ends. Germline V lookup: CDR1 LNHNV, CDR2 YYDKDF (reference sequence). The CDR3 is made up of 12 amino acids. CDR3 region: CATSRDGEAQYF. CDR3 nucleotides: TGTGCCACCAGCAGAGATGGGGAGGCTCAGTACTTC.

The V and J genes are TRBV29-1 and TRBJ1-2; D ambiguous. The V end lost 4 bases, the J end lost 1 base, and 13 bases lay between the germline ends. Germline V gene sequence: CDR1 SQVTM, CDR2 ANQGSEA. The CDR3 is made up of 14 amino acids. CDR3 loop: CSVGGTEINYGYTF. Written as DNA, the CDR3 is TGCAGCGTTGGGGGAACAGAAATTAACTATGGCTACACCTTC.

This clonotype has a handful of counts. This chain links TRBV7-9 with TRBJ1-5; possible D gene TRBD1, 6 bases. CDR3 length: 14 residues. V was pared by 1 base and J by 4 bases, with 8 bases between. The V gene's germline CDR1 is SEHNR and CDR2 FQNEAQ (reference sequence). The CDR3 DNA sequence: TGTGCCAGCAGCTTAGTAGGACAGAATCAGCCCCAGCATTTT. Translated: CASSLVGQNQPQHF.

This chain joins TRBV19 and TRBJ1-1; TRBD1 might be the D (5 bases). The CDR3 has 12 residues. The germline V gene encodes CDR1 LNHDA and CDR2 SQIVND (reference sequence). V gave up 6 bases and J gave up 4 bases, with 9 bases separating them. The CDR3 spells CASRQGFTEAFF. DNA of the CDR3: TGTGCCAGTAGGCAGGGTTTCACTGAAGCTTTCTTT.

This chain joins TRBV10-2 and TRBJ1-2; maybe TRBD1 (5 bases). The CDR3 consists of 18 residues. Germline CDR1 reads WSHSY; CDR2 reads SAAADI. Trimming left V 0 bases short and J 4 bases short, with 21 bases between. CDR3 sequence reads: CASSESTSGRTLLYGYTF. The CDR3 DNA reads TGCGCCAGCAGTGAGTCCACCTCGGGACGGACTCTTCTCTATGGCTACACCTTC.

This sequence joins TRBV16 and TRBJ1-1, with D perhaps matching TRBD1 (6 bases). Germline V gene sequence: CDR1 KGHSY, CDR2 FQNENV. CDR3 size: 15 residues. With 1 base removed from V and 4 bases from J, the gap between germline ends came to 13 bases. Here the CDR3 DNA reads TGTGCCAGCAGCCAATTCGGGGGGGGCAGCACTGAAGCTTTCTTT. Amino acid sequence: CASSQFGGGSTEAFF. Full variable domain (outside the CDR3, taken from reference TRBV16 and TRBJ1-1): GEEVAQTPKHLVRGEGQKAKLYCAPIKGHSYVFWYQQVLKNEFKFLISFQNENVFDETGMPKERFSAKCLPNSPCSLEIQATKLEDSAVYFCASSQFGGGSTEAFFGQGTRLTVV.

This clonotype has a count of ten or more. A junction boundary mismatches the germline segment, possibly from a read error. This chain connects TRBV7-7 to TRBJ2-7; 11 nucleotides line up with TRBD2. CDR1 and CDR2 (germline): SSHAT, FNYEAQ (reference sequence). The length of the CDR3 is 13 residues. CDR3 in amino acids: CASSLLAGAEQYF. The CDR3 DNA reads TGTGCTAGCAGCTTACTAGCGGGGGCCGAGCAGTACTTC.

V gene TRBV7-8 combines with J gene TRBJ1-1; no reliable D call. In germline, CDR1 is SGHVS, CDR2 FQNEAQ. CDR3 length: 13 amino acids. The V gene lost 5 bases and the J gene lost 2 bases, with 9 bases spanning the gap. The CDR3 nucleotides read TGTGCCAGCAGCCCCCTCTCCAACACTGAAGCTTTCTTT. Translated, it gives CASSPLSNTEAFF.

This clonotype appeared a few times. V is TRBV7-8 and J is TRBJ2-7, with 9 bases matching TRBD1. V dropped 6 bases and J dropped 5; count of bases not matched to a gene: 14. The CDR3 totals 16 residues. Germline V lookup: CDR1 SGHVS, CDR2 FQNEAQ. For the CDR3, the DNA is TGTGCCAGCAGAGCTAGACCGGGACAGGGAGCCCACGAGCAGTACTTC. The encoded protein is CASRARPGQGAHEQYF.

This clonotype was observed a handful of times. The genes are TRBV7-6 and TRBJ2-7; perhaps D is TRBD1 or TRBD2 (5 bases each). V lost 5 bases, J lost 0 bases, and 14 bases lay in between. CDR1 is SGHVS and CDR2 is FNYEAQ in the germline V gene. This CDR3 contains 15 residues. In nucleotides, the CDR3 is TGTGCCAGCAGCATGACGGGACGGACCTCCTACGAGCAGTACTTC. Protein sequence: CASSMTGRTSYEQYF.

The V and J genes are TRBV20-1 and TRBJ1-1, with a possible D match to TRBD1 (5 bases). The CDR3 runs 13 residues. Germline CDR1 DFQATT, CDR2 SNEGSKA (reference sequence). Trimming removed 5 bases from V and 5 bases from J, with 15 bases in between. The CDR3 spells CSAAPGVWTEAFF. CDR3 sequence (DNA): TGCAGTGCTGCTCCGGGGGTGTGGACTGAAGCTTTCTTT.

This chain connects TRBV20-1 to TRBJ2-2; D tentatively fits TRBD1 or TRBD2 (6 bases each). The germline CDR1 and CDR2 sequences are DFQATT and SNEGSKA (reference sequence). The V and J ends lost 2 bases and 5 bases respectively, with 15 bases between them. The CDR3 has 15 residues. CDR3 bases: TGCAGTGCTAGAAAGGAGGGGGTCGGGACCGGGGAGCTGTTTTTT. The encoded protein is CSARKEGVGTGELFF.

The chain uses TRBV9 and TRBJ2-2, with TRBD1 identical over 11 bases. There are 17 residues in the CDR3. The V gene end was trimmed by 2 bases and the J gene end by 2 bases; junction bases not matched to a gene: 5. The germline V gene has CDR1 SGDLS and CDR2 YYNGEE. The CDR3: CASSVSDRGPNTGELFF. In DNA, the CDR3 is TGTGCCAGCAGCGTCTCGGACAGGGGGCCCAACACCGGGGAGCTGTTTTTT.

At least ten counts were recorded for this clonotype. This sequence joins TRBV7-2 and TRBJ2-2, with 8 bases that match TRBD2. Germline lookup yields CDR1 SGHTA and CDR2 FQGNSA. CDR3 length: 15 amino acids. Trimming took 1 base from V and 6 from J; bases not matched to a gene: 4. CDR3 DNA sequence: TGTGCCAGCAGCTTAGGACTAGCGAAGGCCGGGGAGCTGTTTTTT. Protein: CASSLGLAKAGELFF. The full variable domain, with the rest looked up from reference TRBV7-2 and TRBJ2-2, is GAGVSQSPSNKVTEKGKDVELRCDPISGHTALYWYRQSLGQGLEFLIYFQGNSAPDKSGLPSDRFSAERTGGSVSTLTIQRTQQEDSAVYLCASSLGLAKAGELFFGEGSRLTVL.

The CDR3 loop is CASSLPDRARTGELFF. In DNA, the CDR3 is TGTGCCAGCAGCCTTCCGGACAGGGCGAGGACCGGGGAGCTGTTTTTT. This chain joins TRBV5-6 and TRBJ2-2, with 8 bases aligning to TRBD1. The V segment lost 4 bases and the J segment 5 bases; nucleotides outside the gene matches: 10. The CDR3 sequence is 16 residues long. The germline CDR1 and CDR2 sequences are SGHDT and YYEEEE. The whole variable domain, remainder taken from reference TRBV5-6 and TRBJ2-2, is DAGVTQSPTHLIKTRGQQVTLRCSPKSGHDTVSWYQQALGQGPQFIFQYYEEEERQRGNFPDRFSGHQFPNYSSELNVNALLLGDSALYLCASSLPDRARTGELFFGEGSRLTVL.

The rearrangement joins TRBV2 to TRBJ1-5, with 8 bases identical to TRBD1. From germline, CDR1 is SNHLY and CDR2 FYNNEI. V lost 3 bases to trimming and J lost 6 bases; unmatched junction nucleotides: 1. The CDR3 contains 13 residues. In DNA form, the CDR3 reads TGTGCCAGCAGTGACAGGGGGCCTCAGCCCCAGCATTTT. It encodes CASSDRGPQPQHF.

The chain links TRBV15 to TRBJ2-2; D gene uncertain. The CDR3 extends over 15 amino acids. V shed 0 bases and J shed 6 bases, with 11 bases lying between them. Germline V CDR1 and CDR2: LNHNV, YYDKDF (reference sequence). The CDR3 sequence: CATSRDRPGPGELFF. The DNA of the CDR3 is TGTGCCACCAGCAGAGATAGGCCCGGCCCCGGGGAGCTGTTTTTT.

The CDR3 sequence: CASSPGTGGHTGELFF. CDR3 nucleotide sequence: TGTGCCAGCAGTCCCGGGACAGGGGGCCACACCGGGGAGCTGTTTTTT. The V and J genes are TRBV25-1 and TRBJ2-2; 12 nucleotides align to TRBD1. With 5 bases clipped from V and 3 bases from J, the junction kept 4 bases outside the gene matches. The germline V gene has CDR1 MGHDK and CDR2 SYGVNS. The CDR3 loop spans 16 amino acids.

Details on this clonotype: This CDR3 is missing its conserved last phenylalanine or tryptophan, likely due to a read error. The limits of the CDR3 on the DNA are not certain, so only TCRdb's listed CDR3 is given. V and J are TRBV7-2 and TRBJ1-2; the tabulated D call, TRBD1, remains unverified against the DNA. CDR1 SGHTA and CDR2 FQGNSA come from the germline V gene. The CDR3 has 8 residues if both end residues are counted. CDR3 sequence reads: CASSRDRV.

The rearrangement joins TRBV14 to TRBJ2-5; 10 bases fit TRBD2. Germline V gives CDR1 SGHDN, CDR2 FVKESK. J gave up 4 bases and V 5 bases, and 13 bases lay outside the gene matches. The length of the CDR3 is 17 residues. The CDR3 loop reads CASSKRTGLAGAETQYF. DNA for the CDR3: TGTGCCAGCAGCAAGAGGACGGGGCTAGCGGGAGCAGAGACCCAGTACTTC.

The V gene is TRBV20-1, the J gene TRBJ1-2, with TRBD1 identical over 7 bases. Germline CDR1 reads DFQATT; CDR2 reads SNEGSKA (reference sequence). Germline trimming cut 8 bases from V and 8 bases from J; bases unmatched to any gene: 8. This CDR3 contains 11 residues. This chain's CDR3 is CSSEQGRGYTF. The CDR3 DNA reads TGCAGTTCGGAACAGGGGAGGGGCTACACCTTC.

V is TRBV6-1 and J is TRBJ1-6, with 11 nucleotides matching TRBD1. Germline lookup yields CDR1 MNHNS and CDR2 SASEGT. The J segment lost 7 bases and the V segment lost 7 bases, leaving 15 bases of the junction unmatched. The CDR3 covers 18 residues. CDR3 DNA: TGTGCCAGCACTGAGCCGGGACAGGGGGTTGGAGCAAATTCACCCCTCCACTTT. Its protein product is CASTEPGQGVGANSPLHF.

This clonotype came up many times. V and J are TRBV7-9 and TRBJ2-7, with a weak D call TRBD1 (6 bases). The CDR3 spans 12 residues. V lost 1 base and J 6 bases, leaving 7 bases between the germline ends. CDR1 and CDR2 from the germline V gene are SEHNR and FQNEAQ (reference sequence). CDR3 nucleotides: TGTGCCAGCAGCTTAGGGGGGCGCGAGCAGTACTTC. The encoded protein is CASSLGGREQYF.

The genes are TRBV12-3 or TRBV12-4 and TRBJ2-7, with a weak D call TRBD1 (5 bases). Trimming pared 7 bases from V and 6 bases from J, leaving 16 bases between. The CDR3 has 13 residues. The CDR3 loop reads CASTFQGSGEQYF. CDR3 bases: TGTGCCAGCACCTTTCAGGGATCTGGCGAGCAGTACTTC.